This T cell receptor beta chain was retrieved from a study of T cells expressing NK-cell markers (dated by TCRdb to 2020 to 2021). Regarding the research as a whole: Fewer than ten donors provided sorted CD3+CD56+NKG2C+, CD3+CD56+NKG2C- and CD3+CD56-NKG2C+ T-cell subsets, whose TCR beta-chain repertoires were profiled. Sequencing of the libraries produced 2 x 150 bp reads on Illumina HiSeq 2000/2500, MiSeq or NextSeq. Of the eight sequenced donors, seven were found to be HCMV-seropositive and one was found to be HCMV-seronegative. All eight donors whose samples were sequenced were randomly selected healthy volunteers, three of them men and five women. Study-wide findings and limitations: Whether the expanded NKG2C-expressing T cell clones were specific for HCMV antigens was left unclear. In roughly 6 donors, the dominant CD3+CD56+NKG2C+ clonotypes were among the top 10 CD8+ clonotypes and accounted for roughly 1.0-7.5% of CD8+ T cells. Those dominant clonotypes were again the most abundant among CD3+CD56-NKG2C+ cells in a handful of donors, at about 28.3-65%.

A commercial ELISA kit detecting HCMV-specific IgG in serum was used to determine HCMV serostatus. Peripheral blood mononuclear cells were isolated from blood by Ficoll density gradient centrifugation. A remark on this clonotype: Its antigen is still unknown.

Measured from the cysteine to the phenylalanine, the CDR3 is 19 residues long. This entry has no DNA. The CDR1 and CDR2 encoded by the germline V gene are SGHRS and YFSETQ. Instrument used: Illumina HiSeq 2000. 5'RACE template switching, by which a universal primer site and unique molecular identifiers were added, was used to make TCR beta cDNA libraries. cDNA synthesis was primed from the TCR beta constant segment, followed by two successive PCR amplification steps. The original methods were these. MIGEC was used to demultiplex reads and group the reads by UMI, and MiTCR was used to assemble and quantify clonotypes. Only TCR cDNA sequences supported by at least two reads were kept to exclude erroneous sequences. The tcR package was used for downstream repertoire analysis, and clonotypes were matched across fractions by CDR3 nucleotide sequence plus V segment. VDJmatch was used to annotate antigen specificity against VDJdb, with one amino acid substitution in CDR3 allowed. The reads, reprocessed by TCRdb, yield one row per CDR3 protein sequence and no DNA. The V and J calls were determined by TCRdb, not by the authors. This sample's table contains a few hundred thousand distinct CDR3 sequences. The ten top clones hold less than 4.5% of the sample.

Material: blood T cells: a sorted CD56 or NKG2C T cell subset, CD4+ or CD8+ T cells, or bulk PBMC T cells (not recorded which). The clonotype comes from a man aged 18 to 29 in good health. Donor details come from another sample of the same person, matched by shared clones. Recombination connected TRBV5-1 to TRBJ2-1; TCRdb calls TRBD1, which cannot be checked without DNA. The CDR3 sequence is CASSQPGGQSSGSYNEQFF.